The 5 T cell receptor beta chains below all came from one sample that was sequenced in a study of blood T cell repertoires in COVID-19. The protocol was immunoSEQ multiplex PCR, while the TCRdb copy is restricted to in-frame clones and leaves out a portion. Of about 14,000 clones detected, around nine tenths appear once; the ten largest clones hold about a third. Material for sequencing was peripheral blood. All receptors derive from a human donor in a cohort sampled during active COVID-19.

The V gene is TRBV5-8, the J gene TRBJ2-5, with 8 positions matching TRBD1. Trimming took 4 bases from V and 2 from J; bases not matched to a gene: 10. This CDR3 comprises 16 residues. Germline V gene sequence: CDR1 SGHTS, CDR2 YDEGEE. CDR3 in amino acids: CASSPRQGLGQETQYF. CDR3 bases: TGTGCCAGCAGCCCCAGACAGGGGCTGGGGCAAGAGACCCAGTACTTC.

The V gene is TRBV5-4, the J gene TRBJ2-6, with a possible D match to TRBD2 (5 bases). The CDR3 totals 15 residues. Trimming left V 7 bases short and J 4 bases short, with 15 bases between. Germline V lookup: CDR1 SGHNT, CDR2 YYREEE (reference sequence). The CDR3, as DNA: TGTGCCAGCCATTATGGGAGTCTGGGGGCCAACGTCCTGACTTTC. This gives the protein CASHYGSLGANVLTF.

The chain carries TRBV6-1 and TRBJ2-7, with D possibly being TRBD1 (5 bases). Trimming took off 3 bases at V and 2 bases at J, with 8 bases between the two ends. Germline-derived CDR1 and CDR2 are MNHNS and SASEGT. The CDR3 loop spans 13 amino acids. The CDR3 DNA is TGTGCCAGCAGTGACAGGGTGACCTACGAGCAGTACTTC. Translating gives CASSDRVTYEQYF.

This sequence joins TRBV6-5 and TRBJ2-3; D perhaps matches TRBD2 (5 bases). CDR1 MNHEY and CDR2 SVGAGI come from the germline V gene. The CDR3 runs 15 residues. V lost 3 bases to trimming and J lost 3 bases, with 13 bases between them. DNA of the CDR3: TGTGCCAGCAGTTATACTATGGGAGTAACAGATACGCAGTATTTT. Amino acid sequence: CASSYTMGVTDTQYF.

V gene TRBV9 combines with J gene TRBJ2-7, with TRBD2 matching over 14 bases. The germline V gene has CDR1 SGDLS and CDR2 YYNGEE. The CDR3 is 14 amino acids. The trim removed 3 bases at V and 5 bases at J, leaving 1 base unmatched. CDR3 sequence: CASSAGLAGDEQYF. CDR3 in DNA: TGTGCCAGCAGCGCGGGACTAGCGGGAGACGAGCAGTACTTC.